This TCR beta chain derives from a study of metastatic and nonmetastatic thyroid tumors. About the research overall: For malignant and benign thyroid patients, tumor or nodule tissue and blood were the sources whose repertoires were compared.

Thyroid surgery was preceded by no treatment in any patient. Trimming took 5 bases from V and 4 from J; bases not matched to a gene: 1. The CDR3 is 14 residues long. Germline CDR1 and CDR2: DFQATT and SNEGSKA (reference sequence). TCRdb reprocessed the PCR reads via MiXCR. The sample includes about 33,000 clones, more than 15% of them seen just once. This clone has at least ten counts. This TCR was recovered from a female donor with papillary thyroid cancer or a benign thyroid nodule (not recorded which). Some clones in this sample may be carry-over from other donors' samples. Sequencing used blood. The chain links TRBV20-1 to TRBJ2-4; 14 positions match TRBD2. CDR3 residues: CSAGTSGGKNIQYF. In DNA, the CDR3 is TGCAGTGCTGGGACTAGCGGGGGTAAAAACATTCAGTACTTC.